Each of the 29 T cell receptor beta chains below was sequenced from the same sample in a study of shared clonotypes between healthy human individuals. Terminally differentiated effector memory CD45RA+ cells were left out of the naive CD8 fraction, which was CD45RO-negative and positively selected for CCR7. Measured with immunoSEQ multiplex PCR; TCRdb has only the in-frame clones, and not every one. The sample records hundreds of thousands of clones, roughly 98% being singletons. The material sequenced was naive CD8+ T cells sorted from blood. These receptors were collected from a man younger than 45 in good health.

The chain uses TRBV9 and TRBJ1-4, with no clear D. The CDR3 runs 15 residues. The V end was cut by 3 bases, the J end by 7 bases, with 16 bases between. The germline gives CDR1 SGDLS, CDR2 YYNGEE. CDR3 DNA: TGTGCCAGCAGCGGCATTGACAATGGTGTTGAAAAACTGTTTTTT. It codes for CASSGIDNGVEKLFF.

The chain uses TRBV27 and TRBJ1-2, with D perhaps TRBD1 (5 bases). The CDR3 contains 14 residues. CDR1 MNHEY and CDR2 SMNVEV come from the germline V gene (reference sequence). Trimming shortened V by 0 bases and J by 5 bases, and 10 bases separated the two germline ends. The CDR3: CASSLSVQGYGYTF. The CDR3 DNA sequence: TGTGCCAGCAGTTTATCAGTCCAGGGTTATGGCTACACCTTC.

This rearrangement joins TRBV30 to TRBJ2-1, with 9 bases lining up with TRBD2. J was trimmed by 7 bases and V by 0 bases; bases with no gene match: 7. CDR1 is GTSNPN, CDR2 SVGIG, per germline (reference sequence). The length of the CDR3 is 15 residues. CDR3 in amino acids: CAWSVAGGPLNEQFF. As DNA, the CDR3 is TGTGCCTGGAGTGTGGCGGGAGGGCCATTAAATGAGCAGTTCTTC.

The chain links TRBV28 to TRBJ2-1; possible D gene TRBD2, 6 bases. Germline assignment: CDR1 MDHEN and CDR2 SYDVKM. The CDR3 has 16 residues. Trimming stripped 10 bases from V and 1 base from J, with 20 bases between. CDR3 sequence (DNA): TGTGCCACCTCCCCCCGACTAGTCTTTTCCTACAATGAGCAGTTCTTC. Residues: CATSPRLVFSYNEQFF. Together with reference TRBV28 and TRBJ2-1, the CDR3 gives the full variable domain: DVKVTQSSRYLVKRTGEKVFLECVQDMDHENMFWYRQDPGLGLRLIYFSYDVKMKEKGDIPEGYSVSREKKERFSLILESASTNQTSMYLCATSPRLVFSYNEQFFGPGTRLTVL.

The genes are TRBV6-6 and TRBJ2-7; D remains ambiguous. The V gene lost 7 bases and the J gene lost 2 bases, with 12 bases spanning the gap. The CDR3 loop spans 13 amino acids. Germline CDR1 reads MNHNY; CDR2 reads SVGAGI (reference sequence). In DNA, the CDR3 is TGTGCCAGCAAAGAGGATAGTGCCTACGAGCAGTACTTC. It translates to CASKEDSAYEQYF.

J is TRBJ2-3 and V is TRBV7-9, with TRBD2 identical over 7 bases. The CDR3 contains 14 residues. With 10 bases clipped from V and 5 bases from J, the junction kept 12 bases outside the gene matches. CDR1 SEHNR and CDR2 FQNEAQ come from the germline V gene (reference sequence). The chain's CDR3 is CATDMTSTGDTQYF. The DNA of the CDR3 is TGTGCCACGGACATGACTAGCACCGGAGATACGCAGTATTTT. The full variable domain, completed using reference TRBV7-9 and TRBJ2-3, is DTGVSQNPRHKITKRGQNVTFRCDPISEHNRLYWYRQTLGQGPEFLTYFQNEAQLEKSRLLSDRFSAERPKGSFSTLEIQRTEQGDSAMYLCATDMTSTGDTQYFGPGTRLTVL.

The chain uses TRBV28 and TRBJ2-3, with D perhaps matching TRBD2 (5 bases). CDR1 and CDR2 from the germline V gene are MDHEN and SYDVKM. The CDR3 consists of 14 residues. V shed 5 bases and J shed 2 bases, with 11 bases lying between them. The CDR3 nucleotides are TGTGCCAGCAGTCAGAGCGGAAACACAGATACGCAGTATTTT. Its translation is CASSQSGNTDTQYF.

In DNA form, the CDR3 reads TGTGCCAGCAGTTTATATTCCGGGACTAGTCAGTTCTTC. Translating it yields CASSLYSGTSQFF. The V and J genes are TRBV28 and TRBJ2-1, with 8 bases fitting TRBD2. The V segment lost 1 base and the J segment 13 bases; nucleotides outside the gene matches: 6. From germline, CDR1 is MDHEN and CDR2 SYDVKM. This CDR3 region has 13 residues. Drawing the rest from reference TRBV28 and TRBJ2-1, the complete variable domain is DVKVTQSSRYLVKRTGEKVFLECVQDMDHENMFWYRQDPGLGLRLIYFSYDVKMKEKGDIPEGYSVSREKKERFSLILESASTNQTSMYLCASSLYSGTSQFFGPGTRLTVL.

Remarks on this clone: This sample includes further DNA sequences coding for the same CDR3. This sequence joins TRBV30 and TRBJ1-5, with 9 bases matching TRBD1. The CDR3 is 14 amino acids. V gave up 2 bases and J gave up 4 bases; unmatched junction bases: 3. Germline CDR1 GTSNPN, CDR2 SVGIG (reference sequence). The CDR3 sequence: CAWSFGQGNQPQHF. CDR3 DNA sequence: TGTGCCTGGAGTTTCGGACAGGGGAATCAGCCCCAGCATTTT.

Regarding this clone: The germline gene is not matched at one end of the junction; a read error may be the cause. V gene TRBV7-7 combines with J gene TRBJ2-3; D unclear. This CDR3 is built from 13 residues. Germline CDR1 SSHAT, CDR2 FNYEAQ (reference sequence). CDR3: CASSLIGTDTQYF. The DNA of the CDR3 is TGTGCTAGCAGCTTAATCGGCACAGATACGCAGTATTTT.

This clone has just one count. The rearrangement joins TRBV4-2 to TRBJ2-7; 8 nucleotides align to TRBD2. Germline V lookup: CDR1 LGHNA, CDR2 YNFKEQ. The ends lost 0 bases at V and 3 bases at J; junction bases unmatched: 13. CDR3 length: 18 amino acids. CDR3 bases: TGTGCCAGCAGCCAAGAAGGAGGGATCAGGACTAGCTTCTACGAGCAGTACTTC. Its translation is CASSQEGGIRTSFYEQYF.

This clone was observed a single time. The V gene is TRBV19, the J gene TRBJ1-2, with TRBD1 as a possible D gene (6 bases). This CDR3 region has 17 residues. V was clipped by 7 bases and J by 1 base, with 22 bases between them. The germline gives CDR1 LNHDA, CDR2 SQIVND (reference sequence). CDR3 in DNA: TGTGCCAGTACCGCCGGGACATACCGTAGGAGTAACTATGGCTACACCTTC. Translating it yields CASTAGTYRRSNYGYTF.

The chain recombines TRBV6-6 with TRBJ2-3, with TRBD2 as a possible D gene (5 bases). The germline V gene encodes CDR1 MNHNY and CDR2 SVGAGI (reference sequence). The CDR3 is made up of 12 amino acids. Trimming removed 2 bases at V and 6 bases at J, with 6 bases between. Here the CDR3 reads CASSYPGDTQYF. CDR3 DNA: TGTGCCAGCAGTTACCCGGGGGATACGCAGTATTTT.

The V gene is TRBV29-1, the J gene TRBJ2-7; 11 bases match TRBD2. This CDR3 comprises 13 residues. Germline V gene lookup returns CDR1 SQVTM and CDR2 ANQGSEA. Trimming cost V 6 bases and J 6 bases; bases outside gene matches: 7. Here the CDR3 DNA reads TGCAGCGTACTAGCGGGAGCTCTCGGCGAGCAGTACTTC. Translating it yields CSVLAGALGEQYF.

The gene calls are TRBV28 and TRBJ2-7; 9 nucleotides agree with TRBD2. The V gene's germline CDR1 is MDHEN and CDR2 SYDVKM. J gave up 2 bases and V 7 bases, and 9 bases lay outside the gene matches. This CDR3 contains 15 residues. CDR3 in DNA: TGTGCCAGCATCGATTCCCTAGCGGGGCCCTACGAGCAGTACTTC. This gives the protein CASIDSLAGPYEQYF. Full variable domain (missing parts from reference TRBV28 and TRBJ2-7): DVKVTQSSRYLVKRTGEKVFLECVQDMDHENMFWYRQDPGLGLRLIYFSYDVKMKEKGDIPEGYSVSREKKERFSLILESASTNQTSMYLCASIDSLAGPYEQYFGPGTRLTVT.

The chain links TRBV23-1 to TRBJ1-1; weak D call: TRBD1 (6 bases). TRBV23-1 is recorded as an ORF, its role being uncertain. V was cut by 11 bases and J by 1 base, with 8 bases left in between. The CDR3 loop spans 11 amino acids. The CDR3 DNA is TGCGCCGCGGGACAGAACACTGAAGCTTTCTTT. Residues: CAAGQNTEAFF.

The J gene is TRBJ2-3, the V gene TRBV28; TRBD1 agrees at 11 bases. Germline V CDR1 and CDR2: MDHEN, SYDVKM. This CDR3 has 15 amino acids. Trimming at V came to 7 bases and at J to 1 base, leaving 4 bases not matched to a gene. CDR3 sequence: CASTWTGGRTDTQYF. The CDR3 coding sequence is TGTGCCAGCACCTGGACAGGGGGCCGCACAGATACGCAGTATTTT.

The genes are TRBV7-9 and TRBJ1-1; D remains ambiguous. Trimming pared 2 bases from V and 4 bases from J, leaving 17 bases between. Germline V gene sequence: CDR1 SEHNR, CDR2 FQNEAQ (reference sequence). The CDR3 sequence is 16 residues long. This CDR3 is CASSLSTAPQSTEAFF. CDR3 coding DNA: TGTGCCAGCAGCTTAAGTACAGCCCCCCAAAGCACTGAAGCTTTCTTT.

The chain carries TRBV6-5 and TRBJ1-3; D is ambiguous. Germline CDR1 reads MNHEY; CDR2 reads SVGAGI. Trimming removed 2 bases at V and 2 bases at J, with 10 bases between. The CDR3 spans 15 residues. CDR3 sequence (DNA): TGTGCCAGCAGTTACCAGGTTACAGCTGGAAACACCATATATTTT. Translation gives CASSYQVTAGNTIYF.

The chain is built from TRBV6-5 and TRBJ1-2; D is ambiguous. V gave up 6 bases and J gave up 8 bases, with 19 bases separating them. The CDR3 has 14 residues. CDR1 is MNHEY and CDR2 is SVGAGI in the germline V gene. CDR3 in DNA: TGTGCCAGCAGAACTCCCTCAATGGAGGGCGGCTACACCTTC. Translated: CASRTPSMEGGYTF.

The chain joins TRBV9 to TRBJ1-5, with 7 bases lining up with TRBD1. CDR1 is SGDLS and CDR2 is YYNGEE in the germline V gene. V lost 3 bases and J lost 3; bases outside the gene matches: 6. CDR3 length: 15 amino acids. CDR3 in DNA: TGTGCCAGCAGCGGACAGGGAGGCGACAATCAGCCCCAGCATTTT. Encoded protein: CASSGQGGDNQPQHF. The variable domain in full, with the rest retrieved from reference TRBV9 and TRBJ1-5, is DSGVTQTPKHLITATGQRVTLRCSPRSGDLSVYWYQQSLDQGLQFLIQYYNGEERAKGNILERFSAQQFPDLHSELNLSSLELGDSALYFCASSGQGGDNQPQHFGDGTRLSIL.

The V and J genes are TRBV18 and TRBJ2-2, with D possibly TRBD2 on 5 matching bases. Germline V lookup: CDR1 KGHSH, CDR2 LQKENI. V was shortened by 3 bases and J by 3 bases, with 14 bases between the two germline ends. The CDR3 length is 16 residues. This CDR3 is CASSPLPDSYTGELFF. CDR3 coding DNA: TGTGCCAGCTCACCCCTTCCGGACTCTTACACCGGGGAGCTGTTTTTT.

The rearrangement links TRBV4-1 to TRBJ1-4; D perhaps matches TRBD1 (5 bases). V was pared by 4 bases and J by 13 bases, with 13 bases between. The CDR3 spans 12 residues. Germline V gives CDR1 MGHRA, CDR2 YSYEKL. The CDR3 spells CASSRPRERLFF. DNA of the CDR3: TGCGCCAGCAGCCGCCCCAGGGAGAGACTGTTTTTT.

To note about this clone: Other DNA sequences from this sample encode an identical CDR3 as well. The CDR3 DNA sequence: TGTGCCAGCGGTGGCGACGAGCAGTACTTC. Residues: CASGGDEQYF. This chain connects TRBV5-5 to TRBJ2-7; D unclear. V gave up 7 bases and J gave up 5 bases, with 7 bases separating them. Germline CDR1 and CDR2: SGHKS and YYEKEE (reference sequence). CDR3 length: 10 residues.

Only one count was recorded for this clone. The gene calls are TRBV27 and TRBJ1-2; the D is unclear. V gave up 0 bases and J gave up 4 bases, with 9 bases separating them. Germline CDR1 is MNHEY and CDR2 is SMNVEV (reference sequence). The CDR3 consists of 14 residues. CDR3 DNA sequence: TGTGCCAGCAGTTTATCTCGGGAACCCTATGGCTACACCTTC. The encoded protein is CASSLSREPYGYTF.

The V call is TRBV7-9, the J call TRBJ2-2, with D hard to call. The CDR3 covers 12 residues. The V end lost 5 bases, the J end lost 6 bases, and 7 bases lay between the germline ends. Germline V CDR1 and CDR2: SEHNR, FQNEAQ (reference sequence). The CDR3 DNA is TGTGCCAGCAGCCCAATGGCCGGGGAGCTGTTTTTT. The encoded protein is CASSPMAGELFF.

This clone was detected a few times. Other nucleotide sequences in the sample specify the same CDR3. The CDR3 protein is CASSLAGEQFF. In nucleotides, the CDR3 is TGTGCCAGCAGCTTAGCAGGGGAGCAGTTCTTC. This sequence joins TRBV11-2 and TRBJ2-1, with D maybe TRBD1 (5 bases). The V gene lost 1 base and the J gene lost 10 bases, with 5 bases spanning the gap. Germline V lookup: CDR1 SGHAT, CDR2 FQNNGV. CDR3 length: 11 amino acids. Supplemented by reference TRBV11-2 and TRBJ2-1, the full variable domain reads EAGVAQSPRYKIIEKRQSVAFWCNPISGHATLYWYQQILGQGPKLLIQFQNNGVVDDSQLPKDRFSAERLKGVDSTLKIQPAKLEDSAVYLCASSLAGEQFFGPGTRLTVL.

CDR3 DNA: TGTGCCAGCAGCGCGACTAGCGGGAGTCGGGATGAGCAGTTCTTC. This translates into CASSATSGSRDEQFF. The chain carries TRBV7-7 and TRBJ2-1; the match to TRBD2 covers 12 bases. CDR3 length equals 15 residues. Germline CDR1 and CDR2: SSHAT and FNYEAQ (reference sequence). V lost 5 bases, J lost 8 bases, and 7 bases stayed unmatched.

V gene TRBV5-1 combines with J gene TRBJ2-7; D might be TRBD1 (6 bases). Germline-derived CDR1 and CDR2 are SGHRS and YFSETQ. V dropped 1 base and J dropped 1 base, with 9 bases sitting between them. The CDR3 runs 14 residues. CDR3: CASSLIDRSYEQYF. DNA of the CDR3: TGCGCCAGCAGCTTGATCGACAGGTCCTACGAGCAGTACTTC. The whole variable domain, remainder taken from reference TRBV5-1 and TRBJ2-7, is KAGVTQTPRYLIKTRGQQVTLSCSPISGHRSVSWYQQTPGQGLQFLFEYFSETQRNKGNFPGRFSGRQFSNSRSEMNVSTLELGDSALYLCASSLIDRSYEQYFGPGTRLTVT.